One and the same sample provided the 23 T cell receptor beta chains below, sequenced in a study of blood T cell repertoires in COVID-19. Sequencing used immunoSEQ multiplex PCR; TCRdb keeps in-frame clones, though not all of them. The data contain under 150,000 clones, 90% of them singletons. Material: peripheral blood. These receptor sequences come from a human donor with active COVID-19. The donor label of this sample is uncertain.

The chain employs TRBV19 and TRBJ2-7, with 8 nucleotides matching TRBD1. The germline CDR1 and CDR2 sequences are LNHDA and SQIVND (reference sequence). The length of the CDR3 is 15 residues. V trimming: 7 bases; J trimming: 6 bases; junction bases outside the gene matches: 14. The CDR3 DNA reads as TGTGCCAGTATTCACTCTCCGGGACAGGTAGGCGAGCAGTACTTC. Encoded protein: CASIHSPGQVGEQYF.

The V call is TRBV9, the J call TRBJ1-3; the D is unclear. Germline values: CDR1 SGDLS, CDR2 YYNGEE. The CDR3 length is 16 residues. Trimming stripped 0 bases from V and 0 bases from J, with 10 bases between. The DNA for the CDR3 is TGTGCCAGCAGCGTAGGGCAAATACACTCTGGAAACACCATATATTTT. This codes for CASSVGQIHSGNTIYF.

The chain uses TRBV6-1 and TRBJ1-5; D gene unclear. V was trimmed by 2 bases and J by 4 bases, leaving 15 bases between them. Germline CDR1 reads MNHNS; CDR2 reads SASEGT. The CDR3 consists of 16 residues. This chain's CDR3 is CASSELGSLWNQPQHF. The CDR3 nucleotides are TGTGCCAGCAGTGAATTGGGCAGTTTATGGAATCAGCCCCAGCATTTT.

The rearrangement joins TRBV6-5 to TRBJ1-5; D is ambiguous. The CDR3 sequence is 15 residues long. V lost 6 bases and J 0 bases, leaving 12 bases between the germline ends. Germline V gene sequence: CDR1 MNHEY, CDR2 SVGAGI. CDR3 protein: CASRTDWNSNQPQHF. CDR3 DNA sequence: TGTGCCAGCAGGACCGACTGGAATAGCAATCAGCCCCAGCATTTT.

This chain links TRBV28 with TRBJ2-4, with a weak D call TRBD2 (6 bases). The germline V and J ends were trimmed by 2 bases and 1 base, with 6 bases remaining between them. Germline CDR1 reads MDHEN; CDR2 reads SYDVKM. The CDR3 has 14 residues. As DNA, the CDR3 is TGTGCCAGCAGTTTAAGCGGGGCCAAAAACATTCAGTACTTC. This gives the protein CASSLSGAKNIQYF.

The CDR3 here is CASSALDRGTEAFF. CDR3 coding DNA: TGTGCCAGCAGCGCCCTCGACAGGGGAACTGAAGCTTTCTTT. V usage is TRBV9 and J usage is TRBJ1-1; 8 bases fit TRBD1. The CDR3 sequence is 14 residues long. Trimming cost V 3 bases and J 5 bases; bases outside gene matches: 6. Germline lookup yields CDR1 SGDLS and CDR2 YYNGEE.

This clone was recorded only once. The sample contains more than one DNA sequence encoding this CDR3. The chain recombines TRBV18 with TRBJ1-1; TRBD1 is a possible D gene (5 bases). Germline V CDR1 and CDR2: KGHSH, LQKENI. The CDR3 length is 13 residues. The V gene lost 3 bases and the J gene lost 1 base, with 6 bases spanning the gap. CDR3 in DNA: TGTGCCAGCTCACCCGGACAGAACACTGAAGCTTTCTTT. Its translation: CASSPGQNTEAFF. The full variable domain, completed using reference TRBV18 and TRBJ1-1, is NAGVMQNPRHLVRRRGQEARLRCSPMKGHSHVYWYRQLPEEGLKFMVYLQKENIIDESGMPKERFSAEFPKEGPSILRIQQVVRGDSAAYFCASSPGQNTEAFFGQGTRLTVV.

V usage is TRBV11-2 and J usage is TRBJ2-1; tentative D call: TRBD1 (6 bases). V was cut by 5 bases and J by 4 bases, with 18 bases left in between. The length of the CDR3 is 16 residues. Germline V gene lookup returns CDR1 SGHAT and CDR2 FQNNGV. The CDR3 bases are TGTGCCAGCAGCCGGACCCAGGGGATTCGATACAATGAGCAGTTCTTC. It yields the protein CASSRTQGIRYNEQFF.

The chain recombines TRBV19 with TRBJ2-3, with 7 bases lining up with TRBD1. Germline assignment: CDR1 LNHDA and CDR2 SQIVND (reference sequence). The CDR3 has 15 amino acids. V was clipped by 6 bases and J by 4 bases; unmatched bases: 10. This CDR3 reads CASRHRGLTSDTQYF. The CDR3 DNA follows: TGTGCCAGTAGACACAGGGGCCTTACGTCAGATACGCAGTATTTT.

This rearrangement joins TRBV6-5 to TRBJ1-1, with a tentative D call TRBD1 (5 bases). Between the trimmed V and J ends, which lost 7 bases and 5 bases, there was a span of 17 bases. CDR3 length: 14 residues. Per the germline V gene, CDR1 is MNHEY and CDR2 is SVGAGI. The CDR3: CASIPPAGKTEAFF. In nucleotides, the CDR3 is TGTGCCAGCATTCCGCCGGCAGGGAAAACTGAAGCTTTCTTT.

The rearrangement links TRBV7-8 to TRBJ2-1; TRBD2 aligns across 8 bases. This CDR3 has 16 residues. With 1 base clipped from V and 0 bases from J, the junction kept 2 bases outside the gene matches. Germline-derived CDR1 and CDR2 are SGHVS and FQNEAQ. CDR3 nucleotides: TGTGCCAGCAGCTTAGTCGGGGGGGGCTCCTACAATGAGCAGTTCTTC. Its translation: CASSLVGGGSYNEQFF.

This rearrangement joins TRBV10-3 to TRBJ1-5; 10 bases align to TRBD1. The CDR3 is 15 residues long. Trimming removed 10 bases from V and 4 bases from J; junction bases left unmatched: 10. Germline CDR1 reads ENHRY; CDR2 reads SYGVKD. CDR3 protein: CATGRDRGVNQPQHF. In DNA, the CDR3 is TGTGCCACCGGCCGGGACAGGGGCGTTAATCAGCCCCAGCATTTT.

The chain uses TRBV7-2 and TRBJ1-1, with TRBD1 identical over 9 bases. Trimming took 1 base from V and 1 from J; bases not matched to a gene: 13. Germline values: CDR1 SGHTA, CDR2 FQGNSA. The CDR3 loop spans 19 amino acids. DNA of the CDR3: TGTGCCAGCAGCTTAGGTCCTTTAAGAGACAGGGGGAAGAACACTGAAGCTTTCTTT. It is translated as CASSLGPLRDRGKNTEAFF.

J is TRBJ2-1 and V is TRBV7-8; TRBD1 might be the D (6 bases). The germline V gene has CDR1 SGHVS and CDR2 FQNEAQ. The CDR3 totals 16 residues. V dropped 4 bases and J dropped 4 bases, with 17 bases sitting between them. For the CDR3, the DNA is TGTGCCAGCAGCTCGACTTCGGGACACGGATACAATGAGCAGTTCTTC. Encoded protein: CASSSTSGHGYNEQFF.

The J gene is TRBJ2-3, the V gene TRBV5-1; 7 bases align to TRBD1. CDR3 length: 14 amino acids. The J segment lost 3 bases and the V segment lost 2 bases, leaving 3 bases of the junction unmatched. The germline V gene has CDR1 SGHRS and CDR2 YFSETQ. CDR3 DNA sequence: TGCGCCAGCAGCTTCGGGACAGAGACAGATACGCAGTATTTT. This sequence encodes CASSFGTETDTQYF.

This clone came up once. This rearrangement joins TRBV18 to TRBJ2-1; possible D gene TRBD1, 7 bases. The germline V gene encodes CDR1 KGHSH and CDR2 LQKENI. V was pared by 3 bases and J by 7 bases, with 19 bases between. The CDR3 consists of 16 residues. CDR3 region: CASSPEEGQRGNEQFF. In nucleotides, the CDR3 is TGTGCCAGCTCACCCGAGGAGGGACAGAGAGGGAATGAGCAGTTCTTC.

J is TRBJ1-1 and V is TRBV11-2; unclear D gene. The CDR3 consists of 13 residues. The germline CDR1 and CDR2 sequences are SGHAT and FQNNGV. V gave up 4 bases and J gave up 7 bases, with 13 bases separating them. The CDR3 nucleotides are TGTGCCAGCAGCTACTTTGAACAGAGTGAAGCTTTCTTT. It encodes CASSYFEQSEAFF.

This chain connects TRBV5-1 to TRBJ1-2; D gene uncertain. The CDR3 runs 15 residues. Deletions cut 1 base from V and 0 bases from J, with 10 bases between. CDR1 is SGHRS and CDR2 is YFSETQ in the germline V gene. CDR3 residues: CASSLSTGTNYGYTF. For the CDR3, the DNA is TGCGCCAGCAGCTTGTCTACCGGGACTAACTATGGCTACACCTTC.

The CDR3 is CASSDRGGSNQPQHF. The CDR3 DNA reads TGTGCCAGCAGTGACCGAGGGGGCAGCAATCAGCCCCAGCATTTT. This sequence joins TRBV25-1 and TRBJ1-5; TRBD1 matches 7 bases. This CDR3 region has 15 residues. V dropped 3 bases and J dropped 1; count of bases not matched to a gene: 3. CDR1 and CDR2 from the germline V gene are MGHDK and SYGVNS.

V usage is TRBV27 and J usage is TRBJ1-1, with 8 bases matching TRBD1. This CDR3 is built from 13 residues. Germline-derived CDR1 and CDR2 are MNHEY and SMNVEV (reference sequence). V lost 5 bases and J lost 5; bases outside the gene matches: 4. The CDR3 coding sequence is TGTGCCAGCAGTCCAGGGGGCCGGACTGAAGCTTTCTTT. It specifies CASSPGGRTEAFF.

This chain uses TRBV7-9 with TRBJ1-1, with TRBD1 matching 8 bases. Trimming took 5 bases from V and 7 from J; bases not matched to a gene: 9. In germline, CDR1 is SEHNR, CDR2 FQNEAQ (reference sequence). The CDR3 runs 14 residues. The CDR3 nucleotides are TGTGCCAGCAGCATTCACCGGACAGGGCGTGAAGCTTTCTTT. Translation gives CASSIHRTGREAFF.

V gene TRBV28 combines with J gene TRBJ1-1; tentatively, D is TRBD1 (5 bases). V lost 6 bases and J lost 3, with 14 bases in between. Germline CDR1 MDHEN, CDR2 SYDVKM. CDR3 length equals 14 residues. CDR3 residues: CASSRRPGYTEAFF. CDR3 in DNA: TGTGCCAGCAGCAGACGTCCAGGGTACACTGAAGCTTTCTTT. Full variable domain (missing parts from reference TRBV28 and TRBJ1-1): DVKVTQSSRYLVKRTGEKVFLECVQDMDHENMFWYRQDPGLGLRLIYFSYDVKMKEKGDIPEGYSVSREKKERFSLILESASTNQTSMYLCASSRRPGYTEAFFGQGTRLTVV.

As DNA, the CDR3 is TGTGCCAGCAGCAACCTAGCGGGGGGGCCGGGGACCCAGTACTTC. Its protein is CASSNLAGGPGTQYF. The chain links TRBV5-4 to TRBJ2-5, with 12 bases identical to TRBD2. Germline assignment: CDR1 SGHNT and CDR2 YYREEE (reference sequence). The V gene end was trimmed by 4 bases and the J gene end by 7 bases; junction bases not matched to a gene: 8. This CDR3 comprises 15 residues.